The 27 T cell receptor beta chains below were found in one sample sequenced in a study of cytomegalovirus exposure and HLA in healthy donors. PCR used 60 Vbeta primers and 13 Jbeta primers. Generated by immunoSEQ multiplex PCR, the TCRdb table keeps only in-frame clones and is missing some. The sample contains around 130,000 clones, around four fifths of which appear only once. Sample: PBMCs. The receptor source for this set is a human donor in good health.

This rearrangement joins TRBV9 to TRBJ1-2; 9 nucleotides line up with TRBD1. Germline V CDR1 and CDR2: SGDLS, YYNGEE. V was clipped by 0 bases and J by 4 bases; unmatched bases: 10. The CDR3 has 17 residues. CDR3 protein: CASSVAQGDREIYGYTF. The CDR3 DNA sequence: TGTGCCAGCAGCGTAGCTCAAGGGGACAGGGAAATCTATGGCTACACCTTC. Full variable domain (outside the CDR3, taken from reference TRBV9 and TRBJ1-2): DSGVTQTPKHLITATGQRVTLRCSPRSGDLSVYWYQQSLDQGLQFLIQYYNGEERAKGNILERFSAQQFPDLHSELNLSSLELGDSALYFCASSVAQGDREIYGYTFGSGTRLTVV.

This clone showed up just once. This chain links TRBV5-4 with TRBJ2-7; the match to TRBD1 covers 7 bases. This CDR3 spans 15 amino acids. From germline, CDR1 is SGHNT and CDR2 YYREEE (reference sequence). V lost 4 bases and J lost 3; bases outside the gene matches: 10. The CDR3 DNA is TGTGCCAGCAGCCTGTGGGGGACAGCTTACTACGAGCAGTACTTC. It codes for CASSLWGTAYYEQYF.

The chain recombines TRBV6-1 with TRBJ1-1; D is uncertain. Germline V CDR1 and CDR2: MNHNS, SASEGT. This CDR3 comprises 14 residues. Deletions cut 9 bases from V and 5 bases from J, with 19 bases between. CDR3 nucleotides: TGTGCCAGTAGGAGTCGGAACTTGAGAACTGAAGCTTTCTTT. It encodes CASRSRNLRTEAFF.

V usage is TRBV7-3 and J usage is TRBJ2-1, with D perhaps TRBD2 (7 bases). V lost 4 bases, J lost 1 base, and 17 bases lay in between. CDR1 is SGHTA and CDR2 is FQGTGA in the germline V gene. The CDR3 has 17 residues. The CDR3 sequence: CASSSFGGRGSYNEQFF. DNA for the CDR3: TGTGCCAGCAGCTCCTTCGGGGGGCGGGGGTCCTACAATGAGCAGTTCTTC. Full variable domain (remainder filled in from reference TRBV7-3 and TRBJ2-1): GAGVSQTPSNKVTEKGKYVELRCDPISGHTALYWYRQSLGQGPEFLIYFQGTGAADDSGLPNDRFFAVRPEGSVSTLKIQRTERGDSAVYLCASSSFGGRGSYNEQFFGPGTRLTVL.

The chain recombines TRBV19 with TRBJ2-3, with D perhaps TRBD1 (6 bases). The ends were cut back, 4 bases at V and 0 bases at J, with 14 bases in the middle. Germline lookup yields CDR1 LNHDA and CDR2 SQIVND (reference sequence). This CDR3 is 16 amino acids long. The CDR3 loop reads CASSTLTGQSTDTQYF. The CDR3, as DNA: TGTGCCAGTAGTACGCTAACAGGGCAGAGCACAGATACGCAGTATTTT. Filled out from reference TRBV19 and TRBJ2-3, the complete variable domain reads DGGITQSPKYLFRKEGQNVTLSCEQNLNHDAMYWYRQDPGQGLRLIYYSQIVNDFQKGDIAEGYSVSREKKESFPLTVTSAQKNPTAFYLCASSTLTGQSTDTQYFGPGTRLTVL.

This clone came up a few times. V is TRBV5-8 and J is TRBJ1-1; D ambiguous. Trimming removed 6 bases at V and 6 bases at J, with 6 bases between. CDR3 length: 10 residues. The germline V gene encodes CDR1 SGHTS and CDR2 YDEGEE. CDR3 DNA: TGTGCCAGCACAACAGCTGAAGCTTTCTTT. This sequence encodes CASTTAEAFF.

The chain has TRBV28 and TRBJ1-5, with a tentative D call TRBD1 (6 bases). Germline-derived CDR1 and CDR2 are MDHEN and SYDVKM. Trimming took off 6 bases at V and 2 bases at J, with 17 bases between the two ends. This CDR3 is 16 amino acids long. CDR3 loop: CASSLPQGRGNQPQHF. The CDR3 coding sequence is TGTGCCAGCAGCCTACCACAGGGTCGGGGCAATCAGCCCCAGCATTTT. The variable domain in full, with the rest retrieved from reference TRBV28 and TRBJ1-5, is DVKVTQSSRYLVKRTGEKVFLECVQDMDHENMFWYRQDPGLGLRLIYFSYDVKMKEKGDIPEGYSVSREKKERFSLILESASTNQTSMYLCASSLPQGRGNQPQHFGDGTRLSIL.

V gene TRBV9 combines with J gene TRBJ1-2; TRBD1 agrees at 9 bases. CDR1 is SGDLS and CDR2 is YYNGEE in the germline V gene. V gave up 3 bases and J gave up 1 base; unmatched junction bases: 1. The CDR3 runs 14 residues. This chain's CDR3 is CASSAGQGNYGYTF. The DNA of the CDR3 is TGTGCCAGCAGCGCGGGACAGGGTAACTATGGCTACACCTTC.

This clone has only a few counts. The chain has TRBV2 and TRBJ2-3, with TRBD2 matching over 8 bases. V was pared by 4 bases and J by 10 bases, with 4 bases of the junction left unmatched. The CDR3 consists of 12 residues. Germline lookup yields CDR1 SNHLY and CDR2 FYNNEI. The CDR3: CASSGGLAAQYF. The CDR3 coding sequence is TGTGCCAGCAGTGGAGGACTAGCTGCGCAGTATTTT.

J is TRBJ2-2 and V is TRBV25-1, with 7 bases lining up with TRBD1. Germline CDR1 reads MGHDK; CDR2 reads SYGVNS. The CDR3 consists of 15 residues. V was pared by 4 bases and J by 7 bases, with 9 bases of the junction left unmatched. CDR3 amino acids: CASSGQTGQDGELFF. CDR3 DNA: TGTGCCAGCAGTGGTCAGACAGGGCAGGACGGGGAGCTGTTTTTT.

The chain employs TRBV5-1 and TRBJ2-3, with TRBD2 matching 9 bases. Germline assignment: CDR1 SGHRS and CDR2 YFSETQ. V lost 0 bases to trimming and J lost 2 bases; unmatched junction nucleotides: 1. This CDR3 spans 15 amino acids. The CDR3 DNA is TGCGCCAGCAGCTTGGAGCGGGGGGACACAGATACGCAGTATTTT. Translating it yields CASSLERGDTDTQYF. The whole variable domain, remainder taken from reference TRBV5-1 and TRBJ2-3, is KAGVTQTPRYLIKTRGQQVTLSCSPISGHRSVSWYQQTPGQGLQFLFEYFSETQRNKGNFPGRFSGRQFSNSRSEMNVSTLELGDSALYLCASSLERGDTDTQYFGPGTRLTVL.

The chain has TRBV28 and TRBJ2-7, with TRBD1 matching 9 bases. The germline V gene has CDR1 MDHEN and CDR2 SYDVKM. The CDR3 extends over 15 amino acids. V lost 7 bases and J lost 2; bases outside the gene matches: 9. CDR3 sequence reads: CASTSAGTGTYEQYF. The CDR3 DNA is TGTGCCAGCACCTCAGCCGGGACAGGGACCTACGAGCAGTACTTC. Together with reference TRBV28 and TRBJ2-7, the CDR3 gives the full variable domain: DVKVTQSSRYLVKRTGEKVFLECVQDMDHENMFWYRQDPGLGLRLIYFSYDVKMKEKGDIPEGYSVSREKKERFSLILESASTNQTSMYLCASTSAGTGTYEQYFGPGTRLTVT.

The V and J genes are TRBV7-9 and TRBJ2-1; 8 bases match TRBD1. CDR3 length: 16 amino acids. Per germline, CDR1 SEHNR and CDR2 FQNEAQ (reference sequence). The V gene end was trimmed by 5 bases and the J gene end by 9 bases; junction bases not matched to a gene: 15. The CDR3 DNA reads TGTGCCAGCAGCCCTCCCGGACAGGGAAGACAAAGTGAGCAGTTCTTC. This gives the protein CASSPPGQGRQSEQFF. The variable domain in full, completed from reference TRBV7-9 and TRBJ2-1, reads DTGVSQNPRHKITKRGQNVTFRCDPISEHNRLYWYRQTLGQGPEFLTYFQNEAQLEKSRLLSDRFSAERPKGSFSTLEIQRTEQGDSAMYLCASSPPGQGRQSEQFFGPGTRLTVL.

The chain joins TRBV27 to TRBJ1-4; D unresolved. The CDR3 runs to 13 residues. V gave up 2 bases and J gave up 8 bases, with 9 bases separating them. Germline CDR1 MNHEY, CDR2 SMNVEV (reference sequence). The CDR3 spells CASSLAEGEKLFF. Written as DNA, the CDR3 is TGTGCCAGCAGTTTAGCGGAGGGAGAAAAACTGTTTTTT.

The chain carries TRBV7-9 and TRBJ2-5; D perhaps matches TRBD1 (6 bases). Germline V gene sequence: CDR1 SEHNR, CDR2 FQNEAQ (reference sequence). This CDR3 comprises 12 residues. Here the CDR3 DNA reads TGTTCCACCAACAGGGAACGAGAGACCCAGTACTTC. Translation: CSTNRERETQYF.

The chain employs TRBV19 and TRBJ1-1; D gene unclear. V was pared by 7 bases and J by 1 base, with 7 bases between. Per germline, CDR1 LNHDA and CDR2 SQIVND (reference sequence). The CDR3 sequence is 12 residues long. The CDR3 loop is CASMAPNTEAFF. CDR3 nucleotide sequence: TGTGCCAGTATGGCCCCGAACACTGAAGCTTTCTTT.

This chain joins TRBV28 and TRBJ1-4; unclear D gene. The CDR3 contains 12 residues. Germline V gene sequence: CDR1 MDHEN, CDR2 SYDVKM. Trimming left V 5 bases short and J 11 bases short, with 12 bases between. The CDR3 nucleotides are TGTGCCAGCAGTGTCCGGGTTGGCAAACTGTTTTTT. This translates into CASSVRVGKLFF. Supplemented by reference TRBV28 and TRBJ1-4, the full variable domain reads DVKVTQSSRYLVKRTGEKVFLECVQDMDHENMFWYRQDPGLGLRLIYFSYDVKMKEKGDIPEGYSVSREKKERFSLILESASTNQTSMYLCASSVRVGKLFFGSGTQLSVL.

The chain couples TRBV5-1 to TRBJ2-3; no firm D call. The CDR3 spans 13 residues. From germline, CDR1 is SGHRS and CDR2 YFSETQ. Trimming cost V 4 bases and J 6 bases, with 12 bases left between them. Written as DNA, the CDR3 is TGCGCCAGCAGCACCGCGCTTTGGGATACGCAGTATTTT. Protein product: CASSTALWDTQYF. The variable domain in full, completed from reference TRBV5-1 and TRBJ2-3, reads KAGVTQTPRYLIKTRGQQVTLSCSPISGHRSVSWYQQTPGQGLQFLFEYFSETQRNKGNFPGRFSGRQFSNSRSEMNVSTLELGDSALYLCASSTALWDTQYFGPGTRLTVL.

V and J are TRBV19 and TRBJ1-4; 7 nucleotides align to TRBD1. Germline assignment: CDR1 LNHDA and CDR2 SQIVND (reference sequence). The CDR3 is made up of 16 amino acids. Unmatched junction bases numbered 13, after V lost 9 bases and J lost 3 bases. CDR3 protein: CASSRLGGRANEKLFF. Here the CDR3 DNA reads TGTGCCAGCTCTAGACTAGGGGGCCGCGCTAATGAAAAACTGTTTTTT.

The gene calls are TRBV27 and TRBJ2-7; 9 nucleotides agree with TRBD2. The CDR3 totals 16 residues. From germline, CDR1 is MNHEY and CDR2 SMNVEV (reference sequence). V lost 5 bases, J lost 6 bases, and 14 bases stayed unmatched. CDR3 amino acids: CASSPSGGGGAVEQYF. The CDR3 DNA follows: TGTGCCAGCAGTCCATCTGGGGGCGGGGGGGCGGTCGAGCAGTACTTC.

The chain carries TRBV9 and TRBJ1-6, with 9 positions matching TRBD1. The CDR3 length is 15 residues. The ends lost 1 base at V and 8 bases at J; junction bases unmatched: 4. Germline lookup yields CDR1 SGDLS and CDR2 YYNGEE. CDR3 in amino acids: CASSVLGQGDSPLHF. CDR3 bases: TGTGCCAGCAGCGTATTGGGACAGGGCGATTCACCCCTCCACTTT.

The CDR3 reads CASSLFGQGNQPQHF. Written as DNA, the CDR3 is TGTGCCAGCAGTTTATTCGGACAGGGCAATCAGCCCCAGCATTTT. The V gene is TRBV27, the J gene TRBJ1-5; 7 nucleotides match TRBD1. This CDR3 has 15 amino acids. Germline values: CDR1 MNHEY, CDR2 SMNVEV (reference sequence). V was pared by 1 base and J by 2 bases, with 2 bases of the junction left unmatched.

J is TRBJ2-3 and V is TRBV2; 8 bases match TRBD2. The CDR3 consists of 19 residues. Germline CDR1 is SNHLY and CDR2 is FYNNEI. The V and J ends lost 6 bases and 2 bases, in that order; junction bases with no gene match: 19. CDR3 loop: CASRHSGGRSDTNTDTQYF. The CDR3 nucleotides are TGTGCCAGCAGACACAGCGGGGGCCGGAGCGACACGAACACAGATACGCAGTATTTT.

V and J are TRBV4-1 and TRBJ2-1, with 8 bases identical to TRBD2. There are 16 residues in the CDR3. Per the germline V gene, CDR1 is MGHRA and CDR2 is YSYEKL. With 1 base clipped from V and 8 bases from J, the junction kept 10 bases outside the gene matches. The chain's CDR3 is CASSQVPGGLIYEQFF. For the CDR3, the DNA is TGCGCCAGCAGCCAAGTTCCGGGGGGGCTTATTTATGAGCAGTTCTTC.

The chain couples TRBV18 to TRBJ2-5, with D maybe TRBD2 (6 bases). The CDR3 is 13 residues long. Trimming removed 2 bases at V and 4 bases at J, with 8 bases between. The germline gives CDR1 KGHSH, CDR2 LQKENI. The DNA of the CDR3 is TGTGCCAGCTCACCATGGGGAGGAGAGACCCAGTACTTC. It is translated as CASSPWGGETQYF.

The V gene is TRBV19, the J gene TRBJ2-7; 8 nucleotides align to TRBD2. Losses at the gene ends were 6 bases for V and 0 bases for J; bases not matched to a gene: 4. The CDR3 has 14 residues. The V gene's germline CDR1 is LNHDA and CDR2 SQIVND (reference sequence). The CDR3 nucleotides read TGTGCCAGTAGACGGGAGGGGAGCTCCTACGAGCAGTACTTC. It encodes CASRREGSSYEQYF.

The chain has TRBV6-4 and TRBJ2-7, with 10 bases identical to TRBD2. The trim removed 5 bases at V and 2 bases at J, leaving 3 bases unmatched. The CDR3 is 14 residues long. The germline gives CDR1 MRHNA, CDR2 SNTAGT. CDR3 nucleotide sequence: TGTGCCAGCAGTAGCGGGGGGGGAGCCTACGAGCAGTACTTC. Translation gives CASSSGGGAYEQYF.